This is a list of T cell receptor beta chains from one sample in a study of radiotherapy plus CTLA-4 blockade in lung cancer. The repertoire was sequenced with immunoSEQ multiplex PCR; TCRdb's copy has only in-frame clones and lacks some. Of about 28,000 clones listed, roughly four fifths were seen once; the top ten hold about 7.3%. Specimen: peripheral blood, collected from a patient treated with radiotherapy plus ipilimumab. The receptor set was obtained from a human donor with non-small cell lung cancer who had stable disease on radiotherapy plus ipilimumab. Each CDR3 is given with its conserved first and last residue. Some rows have no size entry. The others give once, few or many, or a class for an expanded clone.

13	TRBJ1-3	TRBV6-1	.	CASSGVSGNTIYF
12	TRBJ1-5	TRBV19	.	CASSMRNQPQHF
16	TRBJ1-2	TRBV5-1	once	CASTGGQTSRNYGYTF
15	TRBJ1-6	TRBV19	.	CASSGATGGNSPLHF
17	TRBJ1-3	TRBV2	.	CASSEEPAGGPGNTIYF
14	TRBJ1-2	TRBV6-4	.	CASSLVGGRYGYTF
13	TRBJ1-1	TRBV4-3	.	CASSQAGQGEAFF
11	TRBJ2-5	TRBV7-2	.	CASSFKETQYF
14	TRBJ2-4	TRBV6-1	.	CASSYGLAKNIQYF
12	TRBJ1-3	TRBV12-5	.	CASGLVGGTIYF
11	TRBJ1-1	TRBV29-1	.	CSVGGRTEAFF
13	TRBJ1-2	TRBV10-3	few	CAISGGGTVDYTF
13	TRBJ1-1	TRBV10-1	once	CASSRDGNTEAFF
15	TRBJ2-1	TRBV7-2	.	CASSLSGGGYNEQFF
15	TRBJ2-4	TRBV13	.	CASSLGKGAKNIQYF